This entry lists 2 T cell receptor beta chains sequenced from one sample in a study of graft-versus-host responses after intestinal transplantation. Assay: immunoSEQ multiplex PCR; the TCRdb copy retains only in-frame clones and omits some. Of 90,000 or so clones listed, around 84% are singletons. Their cognate antigens are unknown. Source: unstimulated CD4+ T cells sorted from spleen or lymph node cells, taken before intestinal transplant. These receptors came from a human donor who received an intestinal transplant.

The rearrangement links TRBV13 to TRBJ2-5; the match to TRBD2 covers 8 bases. The V and J ends lost 0 bases and 0 bases, in that order; junction bases with no gene match: 3. Germline CDR1 and CDR2: PRHDT and FYEKMQ (reference sequence). CDR3 length: 16 amino acids. The CDR3 loop reads CASSLGRGGDQETQYF. The CDR3 region has the DNA TGTGCCAGCAGCTTAGGCCGGGGGGGCGACCAAGAGACCCAGTACTTC.

The chain joins TRBV6-6 to TRBJ1-1, with a weak D call TRBD1 (6 bases). Trimming took 6 bases from V and 0 from J, leaving 17 bases between them. The length of the CDR3 is 16 residues. Germline V gives CDR1 MNHNY, CDR2 SVGAGI (reference sequence). Here the CDR3 reads CASSSTLQGLNTEAFF. The CDR3 nucleotides are TGTGCCAGCAGCTCAACTCTACAGGGTTTGAACACTGAAGCTTTCTTT.